The rows below give T cell receptor beta chains drawn from one sample of a study of cytotoxic CD8 clonotypes in ibrutinib-treated CLL. Repertoires were generated with immunoSEQ multiplex PCR, while TCRdb's copy carries only in-frame clones and drops some. The sample shows over 200,000 clones, roughly 77% of them seen only once. This specimen was PBMCs, taken after 12 months of ibrutinib treatment. The receptor source for this set is a human donor with chronic lymphocytic leukemia. CDR3s include the opening cysteine and the closing phenylalanine or tryptophan. D genes are given only for firm matches. Only some rows state a clone size, as once, few, many or a class for expanded clones.

.	TRBV4-1	TRBJ1-2	.	CASSPDRGSIGYTF	TGCGCCAGCAGCCCCGATAGGGGGTCCATTGGCTACACCTTC
.	TRBV9	TRBJ1-2	.	CASSLGRINYGYTF	TGTGCCAGCAGCCTAGGACGGATAAACTATGGCTACACCTTC
.	TRBV7-7	TRBJ2-5	.	CASRPPAQYQETQYF	TGTGCTAGCAGGCCCCCCGCCCAGTACCAAGAGACCCAGTACTTC
.	TRBV6-1	TRBJ1-3	.	CASSDGYGSGNTIYF	TGTGCCAGCAGTGACGGCTATGGCTCTGGAAACACCATATATTTT
TRBD1	TRBV7-3	TRBJ1-2	many	CASSRTGTEYGYTF	TGTGCCAGCAGCCGGACTGGGACAGAGTATGGCTACACCTTC
TRBD1	TRBV2	TRBJ1-5	.	CASSVDSTGGIQPQHF	TGTGCCAGCAGTGTGGATTCGACAGGGGGAATTCAGCCCCAGCATTTT
.	TRBV2	TRBJ1-2	.	CASRRDGNYGYTF	TGTGCCAGCAGGAGAGACGGAAACTATGGCTACACCTTC
.	TRBV11-2	TRBJ1-5	.	CASSLRGGSGNQPQHF	TGTGCCAGCAGCTTGCGGGGCGGGAGTGGCAATCAGCCCCAGCATTTT
TRBD1	TRBV9	TRBJ2-2	few	CASRTGYTGELFF	TGTGCCAGCCGGACAGGTTATACCGGGGAGCTGTTTTTT
.	TRBV29-1	TRBJ1-2	.	CSVADFGYTGDGYTF	TGCAGCGTCGCGGACTTCGGGTACACGGGAGATGGCTACACCTTC
.	TRBV18	TRBJ1-5	.	CASSPGMQDQPQHF	TGTGCCAGCTCACCAGGAATGCAGGATCAGCCCCAGCATTTT
.	TRBV6-4	TRBJ1-5	few	CASSDSNQPQHF	TGTGCCAGCAGTGACTCGAATCAGCCCCAGCATTTT
.	TRBV19	TRBJ1-2	.	CASSIGGRNYGYTF	TGTGCCAGTAGTATAGGGGGCAGAAACTATGGCTACACCTTC
TRBD2	TRBV7-8	TRBJ2-3	.	CASSLGSGASTDTQYF	TGTGCCAGCAGCTTAGGTAGCGGGGCTAGCACAGATACGCAGTATTTT
.	TRBV4-2	TRBJ1-2	.	CASSQGSDYGYTF	TGTGCCAGCAGCCAGGGGTCCGACTATGGCTACACCTTC
TRBD2	TRBV4-3	TRBJ2-7	.	CASSLAGGSDEQYF	TGCGCCAGCAGCCTAGCGGGAGGGTCTGACGAGCAGTACTTC
TRBD1	TRBV7-7	TRBJ2-5	few	CASSLGQGRQETQYF	TGTGCTAGCAGCCTAGGACAGGGGAGGCAAGAGACCCAGTACTTC
.	TRBV27	TRBJ2-2	.	CASSTSTGGFLGAGELFF	.
TRBD1	TRBV7-3	TRBJ1-2	many	CASSRTGQGYTF	TGTGCCAGCAGCCGGACAGGGCAAGGCTACACCTTC
.	TRBV27	TRBJ2-6	.	CASSSPGAGANVLTF	TGTGCCAGCAGCTCCCCGGGGGCTGGGGCCAACGTCCTGACTTTC
TRBD2	TRBV6-1	TRBJ2-3	.	CASRPRTSDSDTQYF	TGTGCCAGCAGACCACGGACTAGCGACTCAGATACGCAGTATTTT
TRBD1	TRBV7-2	TRBJ2-4	.	CASSLSRGQANIQYF	TGTGCCAGCAGCCTCTCACGGGGACAGGCAAACATTCAGTACTTC
.	TRBV29-1	TRBJ1-5	.	CSVGAVGSNQPQHF	TGCAGCGTGGGGGCGGTTGGTAGCAATCAGCCCCAGCATTTT
.	TRBV5-1	TRBJ1-1	.	CASSLVVNTEAFF	TGCGCCAGCAGCTTGGTTGTGAACACTGAAGCTTTCTTT
.	TRBV29-1	TRBJ2-7	.	CSVEDPRGGIYEQYF	TGCAGCGTTGAAGATCCTAGGGGGGGCATATACGAGCAGTACTTC
TRBD2	TRBV11-2	TRBJ2-3	.	CASSLARGLAGAYTDTQYF	TGTGCCAGCAGCTTAGCCCGGGGACTAGCGGGGGCCTACACAGATACGCAGTATTTT
.	TRBV18	TRBJ1-5	.	CASSPGDHQPQHF	TGTGCCAGCTCCCCAGGGGATCATCAGCCCCAGCATTTT
.	TRBV2	TRBJ2-3	.	CASSDGGGIPSTDTQYF	TGTGCCAGCAGTGATGGAGGCGGGATTCCTAGCACAGATACGCAGTATTTT
TRBD2	TRBV7-3	TRBJ2-7	.	CASSLNGLAGGGEQYF	TGTGCCAGCAGCTTAAACGGACTAGCGGGAGGAGGTGAGCAGTACTTC
.	TRBV28	TRBJ2-1	.	CASSFALARLEQFF	TGTGCCAGCAGTTTCGCGCTAGCGAGGTTAGAGCAGTTCTTC
.	TRBV5-1	TRBJ1-3	.	CASRKEEGGNTIYF	TGCGCCAGTCGGAAGGAGGAGGGTGGAAACACCATATATTTT
.	TRBV19	TRBJ1-5	once	CASSIDPIGVNQPQHF	TGTGCCAGTAGTATAGATCCGATCGGAGTCAATCAGCCCCAGCATTTT
TRBD2	TRBV5-1	TRBJ2-5	once	CASSAGLAGAYQETQYF	TGCGCCAGCAGCGCGGGACTAGCGGGGGCGTACCAAGAGACCCAGTACTTC
.	TRBV7-6	TRBJ2-7	.	CASSYMYSYEQYF	TGTGCCAGCAGCTACATGTACTCCTACGAGCAGTACTTC
.	TRBV5-1	TRBJ1-2	few	CASSLEQGNGYTF	TGCGCCAGCAGCTTGGAACAGGGCAATGGCTACACCTTC
.	TRBV5-6	TRBJ2-3	.	CASSKTDTQYF	TGTGCCAGCAGCAAGACAGATACGCAGTATTTT
TRBD1	TRBV18	TRBJ1-1	once	CASSPQGAQNTEAFF	TGTGCCAGCTCACCACAGGGGGCACAGAACACTGAAGCTTTCTTT
TRBD2	TRBV2	TRBJ2-1	.	CASRAGVASGGNEQFF	TGTGCCAGCAGGGCCGGGGTGGCTAGCGGGGGGAATGAGCAGTTCTTC
.	TRBV27	TRBJ1-5	.	CASRTGSQSAQHF	TGTGCCAGCAGGACAGGTTCTCAATCAGCCCAGCATTTT
.	TRBV28	TRBJ1-5	once	CASSFRLRGNQPQHF	TGTGCCAGCAGTTTTAGACTGAGAGGGAATCAGCCCCAGCATTTT
TRBD1	TRBV30	TRBJ1-2	.	CAWTLIQGATGYTF	TGTGCCTGGACTCTCATACAGGGGGCGACTGGCTACACCTTC
TRBD1	TRBV6-6	TRBJ1-1	.	CASSSGQGNTEAFF	TGTGCCAGCAGTTCCGGACAGGGGAACACTGAAGCTTTCTTT
.	TRBV7-2	TRBJ1-3	.	CASSFDARSGNTIYF	TGTGCCAGCAGCTTTGATGCTCGCTCTGGAAACACCATATATTTT
TRBD1	TRBV19	TRBJ1-2	.	CASSMGTGPGYGYTF	TGTGCCAGTAGTATGGGGACAGGGCCTGGCTATGGCTACACCTTC
.	TRBV9	TRBJ2-7	.	CASSLYAENYEQYF	TGTGCCAGCAGCCTATATGCGGAGAACTACGAGCAGTACTTC
TRBD2	TRBV6-1	TRBJ2-1	.	CASTAGLGDSDEQFF	TGTGCCAGCACAGCGGGACTAGGAGATTCCGATGAGCAGTTCTTC
TRBD1	TRBV9	TRBJ1-6	few	CASSGKGARNSPLHF	TGTGCCAGCAGTGGGAAGGGGGCACGAAATTCACCCCTCCACTTT